This note documents a single TCR beta chain sequence. This clonotype was picked up a small number of times. Its antigen remains undetermined. Base quality data are lacking; no much larger clone is found one base away. The data derive from a study of early T cells in non-severe SARS-CoV-2 infection (dated by TCRdb to 2020 to 2023). Background on the whole study: Because TCR sequencing relied on bulk RNA taken from unsorted whole blood, pairing of alpha and beta chains was not possible.

The study was a case-control design nested within a healthcare worker cohort in London, UK, with weekly nasopharyngeal swab PCR tests and blood sampling. Between 23 and 31 March 2020, the week of the UK lockdown, healthcare workers were enrolled and then followed up weekly for as long as 16 weeks. The method behind the library was 5' RACE. The sequencer listed for this sample is NextSeq 500. To correct for sequencing error and PCR bias, the TCR library protocol tagged individual cDNA molecules with unique molecular identifiers. Sequencing covered both TCR alpha and beta chains, and within each sample the abundances of alpha and beta sequences were tightly co-correlated. Concerning the study's data processing: V gene, J gene and CDR3 annotation of TCR sequences was performed with Decombinator V4. Expanded TCRs were defined as changing significantly between any two time points under a Poisson model with p below 0.0001. TCR abundances were normalised to the total number of TCRs sequenced per sample and expressed as counts per million. MAIT TCRs were defined by TRAV1-2 paired with TRAJ12, TRAJ20 or TRAJ33, and iNKT TCRs by TRAV10 paired with TRAJ18. VDJdb, accessed 1 November 2021, was searched for CMV, EBV and SARS-CoV-2 annotated TCRs, with TCRs annotated for multiple antigens excluded. Starting from the raw public reads, TCRdb applied fastp trimming at Q25, assembled clones with MiXCR and retained in-frame beta chains. Rows are unified per CDR3 protein, each entry keeping the most common DNA and genes. The V and J calls follow TCRdb's processing rather than the paper's. The sample data list 50,000 or so distinct CDR3 sequences, and more than 12% of these were observed just once. Jointly, the top ten make up 10% of the sample.

General conclusions and limits of the study: VDJdb matching was skewed toward anti-spike CD8 responses and likely underestimated virus-specific expansions by missing private and CD4 specificities.

CDR1 and CDR2 (SGHVS, FNYEAQ) derive from the germline V gene. Trimming accounts for 1 base at V and 3 bases at J, while the number of junction bases matched to no gene is 2. The CDR3 sequence holds 15 residues, the cysteine and phenylalanine included. Just CDR3 DNA is preserved here, 45 bases in frame from base 1. The input for sequencing was whole blood, taken at baseline. The receptor's source is an adult who was a healthcare worker with PCR-confirmed SARS-CoV-2 infection or an uninfected control (not recorded which). Rearrangement joined TRBV7-6 to TRBJ2-7; 11 junctional bases match TRBD2. The CDR3 is CASSLEGTSGYEQYF. In nucleotide form, the sequence is TGTGCCAGCAGCTTAGAGGGGACTAGCGGCTACGAGCAGTACTTC. Outside the CDR3, residues come from the reference TRBV7-6 and TRBJ2-7 proteins, so the full variable domain is: GAGVSQSPRYKVTKRGQDVALRCDPISGHVSLYWYRQALGQGPEFLTYFNYEAQQDKSGLPNDRFSAERPEGSISTLTIQRTEQRDSAMYRCASSLEGTSGYEQYFGPGTRLTVT.